Listed below are T cell receptor beta chains from one sample, sequenced in a study of graft-versus-host responses after intestinal transplantation. Repertoires were generated with immunoSEQ multiplex PCR, while TCRdb's copy carries only in-frame clones and drops some. The sample has about 37,000 clones, about 90% seen once. The source material was ileum tissue, sampled around 200 days after intestinal transplant. All receptors come from a human patient who received an intestinal transplant, so some T cells may come from the graft donor. CDR3s include the opening cysteine and the closing phenylalanine or tryptophan. Clone size, where shown, is once, few, many, or a class for clones that have expanded.

V	J	size	CDR3
TRBV28	.	.	CASSLLESSYEQYF
TRBV7-9	TRBJ2-2	.	CASSPRGGYTGELFF
TRBV6-5	TRBJ1-1	.	CASSSTWAGEAFF
TRBV27	TRBJ2-7	.	CASSLTGGHYYEQYF
TRBV5-1	TRBJ2-5	.	CASSWTGASTAQYF
TRBV11-2	TRBJ2-1	.	CASSLDVGGRGGEQFF
TRBV18	TRBJ1-1	.	CASSPRQGEAFF
TRBV5-1	TRBJ2-7	.	CASSPSGLTYEQYF
TRBV4-2	TRBJ2-7	.	CASSPGYEQYF
TRBV5-1	TRBJ1-6	.	CASSPGWDGNSPLHF
TRBV15	TRBJ1-2	.	CATSRDGAGEFYGYTF
TRBV30	TRBJ1-6	few	CASAEAGGSPLHF
TRBV29-1	TRBJ2-5	.	CSVEKGRGETQYF
TRBV18	TRBJ2-1	.	CASSPPQRQGVGEQFF
TRBV6-6	TRBJ2-7	.	CASSYGGSGEQYF
TRBV28	TRBJ2-7	.	CASSIYSGSYEQYF
TRBV7-9	TRBJ2-1	.	CASSHGLSEQFF
TRBV28	TRBJ2-1	.	CASSLTSSSYNEQFF
TRBV6-6	TRBJ1-5	.	CASSYRGNQPQHF
TRBV2	TRBJ1-1	.	CASSDRDTEAFF
TRBV27	TRBJ2-7	.	CASSLVPGPGYEQYF
TRBV5-8	TRBJ1-5	.	CASSLQGSYGNQPQHF
TRBV2	TRBJ2-5	.	CASSYGLADQETQYF
TRBV28	TRBJ1-5	.	CASTKPRSYSNQPQHF
TRBV5-1	TRBJ2-1	once	CASSLALSYNEQFF
TRBV5-1	TRBJ1-2	.	CASSLTRGSDGYTF
TRBV6-4	TRBJ2-5	once	CASSLGTGAGETQYF
TRBV7-3	TRBJ1-1	.	CASSYLGDTEAFF